This TCR beta chain originates from a study of T cells in Graves' hyperthyroidism and ophthalmopathy. From RNA transcripts, TCR beta CDR3 regions were amplified. The study used the HTBI primer set for a first-round RT-PCR of the TCR CDR3. TCRdb re-called the multiplex PCR reads with MiXCR, one entry per CDR3 protein. The table lists nearly 110,000 distinct CDR3 sequences, 15% to 20% of them singletons, with around two fifths in the top ten. The CDR3 consists of 16 residues. With V trimmed by 3 bases and J by 6 bases, 9 bases remained unmatched. This clonotype was detected many times. Clinical symptoms, serum thyroxine, TRAb, thyroid ultrasound and orbital computed tomography established diagnosis.

The clonotype originates from a woman in her forties or fifties with Graves' hyperthyroidism. Sequences were obtained from blood. The rearrangement links TRBV12-3 or TRBV12-4 to TRBJ2-1, with 9 positions matching TRBD2. CDR3 bases: TGTGCCAGCAGTTTTTCTAGCGGGACCTTTACCAATGAGCAGTTCTTC. This gives the protein CASSFSSGTFTNEQFF.